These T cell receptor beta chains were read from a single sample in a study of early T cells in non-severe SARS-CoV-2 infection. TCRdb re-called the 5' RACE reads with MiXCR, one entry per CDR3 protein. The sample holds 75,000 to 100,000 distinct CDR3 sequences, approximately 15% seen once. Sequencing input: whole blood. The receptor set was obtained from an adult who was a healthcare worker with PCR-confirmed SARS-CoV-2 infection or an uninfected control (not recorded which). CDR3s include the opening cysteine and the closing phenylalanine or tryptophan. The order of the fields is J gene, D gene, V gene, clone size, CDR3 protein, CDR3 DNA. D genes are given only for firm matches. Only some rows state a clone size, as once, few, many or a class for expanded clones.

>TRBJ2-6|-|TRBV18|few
CASSPFEATGANVLTF
TGTGCCAGCTCACCGTTTGAGGCAACTGGGGCCAACGTCCTGACTTTC
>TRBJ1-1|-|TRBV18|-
CASSPPGRGNTEAFF
TGTGCCAGCTCACCACCGGGCAGGGGGAACACTGAAGCTTTCTTT
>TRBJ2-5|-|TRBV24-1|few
CATSERGVETQYF
TGTGCCACCAGTGAGCGAGGAGTAGAGACCCAGTACTTC
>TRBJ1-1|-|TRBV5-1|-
CASSPGPDMNTEAFF
TGCGCCAGCAGCCCGGGTCCGGACATGAACACTGAAGCTTTCTTT
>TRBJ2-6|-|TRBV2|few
CASSEGRTSGANVLTF
TGTGCCAGCAGTGAGGGGAGGACCTCAGGGGCCAACGTCCTGACTTTC
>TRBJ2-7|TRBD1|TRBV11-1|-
CASSFSGTGPYEQYF
TGTGCCAGCAGCTTCTCCGGGACAGGGCCCTACGAGCAGTACTTC
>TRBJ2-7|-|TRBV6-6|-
CASTQRGANLGEQYF
TGTGCCAGCACCCAGAGAGGGGCCAACCTAGGGGAGCAGTACTTC
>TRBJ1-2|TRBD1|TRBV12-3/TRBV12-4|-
CASSLEGRGLGGYTF
TGTGCCAGCAGTTTAGAAGGCAGGGGGCTAGGTGGCTACACCTTC
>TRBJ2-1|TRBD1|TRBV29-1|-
CSVIDRGQDNEQFF
TGCAGCGTTATTGACAGGGGTCAAGACAATGAGCAGTTCTTC
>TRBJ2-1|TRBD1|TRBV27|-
CASNPGQGASYNEQFF
TGTGCCAGCAACCCCGGACAGGGGGCTTCCTACAATGAGCAGTTCTTC
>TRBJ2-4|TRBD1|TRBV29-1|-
CSVEEGQGENIQYF
TGCAGCGTTGAAGAAGGACAGGGAGAAAACATTCAGTACTTC
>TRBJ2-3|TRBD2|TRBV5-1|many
CASSLTSGSGADTQYF
TGCGCCAGCAGCCTGACTAGCGGGAGTGGCGCAGATACGCAGTATTTT
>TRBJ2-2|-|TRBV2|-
CASSPSGELFF
TGTGCCAGCAGCCCCAGCGGGGAGCTGTTTTTT
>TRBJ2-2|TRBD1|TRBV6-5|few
CAAARDRDTGELFF
TGTGCCGCAGCCCGGGACAGAGACACCGGGGAGCTGTTTTTT
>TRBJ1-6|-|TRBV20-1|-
CSARGGSGFHLNSPLHF
TGCAGTGCTAGAGGAGGTTCAGGGTTTCATCTGAATTCACCCCTCCACTTT
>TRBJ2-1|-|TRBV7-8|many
CASSREGAGLYNEQFF
TGTGCCAGCAGCCGAGAGGGGGCGGGGCTCTACAATGAGCAGTTCTTC
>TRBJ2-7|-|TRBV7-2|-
CASSPRRQVANLWEQYF
TGTGCCAGCAGCCCCCGCCGACAGGTAGCGAACCTGTGGGAGCAGTACTTC
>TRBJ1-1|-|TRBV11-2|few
CASSLRGEEAFF
TGTGCCAGCAGCTTAAGAGGGGAAGAAGCTTTCTTT
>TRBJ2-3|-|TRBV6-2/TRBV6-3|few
CASSYEFSSTDTQYF
TGTGCCAGCAGTTACGAATTTTCTAGCACAGATACGCAGTATTTT
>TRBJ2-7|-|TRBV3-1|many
CASSRLPGVDEQYF
TGTGCCAGCAGTCGCCTCCCGGGAGTCGACGAGCAGTACTTC
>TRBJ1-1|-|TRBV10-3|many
CAIKIGAGNTEAFF
TGTGCCATCAAGATCGGGGCCGGAAACACTGAAGCTTTCTTT
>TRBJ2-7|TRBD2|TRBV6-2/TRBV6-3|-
CASSWTSGFSYEQYF
TGTGCCAGCAGTTGGACTAGCGGGTTCTCCTACGAGCAGTACTTC
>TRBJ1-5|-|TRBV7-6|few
CASSRGAYYSNQPQHF
TGTGCCAGCAGCCGAGGGGCGTACTATAGCAATCAGCCCCAGCATTTT
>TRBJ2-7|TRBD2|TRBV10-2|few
CASSESGLRYEQYF
TGCGCCAGCAGTGAGTCGGGACTACGCTACGAGCAGTACTTC
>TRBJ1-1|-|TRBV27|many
CASSLYTGLMNTEAFF
TGTGCCAGCAGTTTATATACAGGGCTCATGAACACTGAAGCTTTCTTT
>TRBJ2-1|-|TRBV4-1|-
CASSQARLSTARLQEQFF
TGCGCCAGCAGCCAAGCCCGATTATCAACCGCTAGGCTTCAGGAGCAGTTCTTC
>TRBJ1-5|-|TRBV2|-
CASGEGGIQPQHF
TGTGCCAGCGGAGAAGGCGGGATTCAGCCCCAGCATTTT
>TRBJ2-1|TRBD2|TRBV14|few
CASSQDIPHGRPEQFF
TGTGCCAGCAGCCAAGATATCCCCCACGGGAGGCCGGAGCAGTTCTTC
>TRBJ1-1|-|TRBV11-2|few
CASSLNLNTEAFF
TGTGCCAGCAGTCTCAACCTTAACACTGAAGCTTTCTTT
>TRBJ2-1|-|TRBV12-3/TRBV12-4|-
CASSLLPGTGNEQFF
TGTGCCAGCAGTTTATTACCGGGTACGGGTAATGAGCAGTTCTTC
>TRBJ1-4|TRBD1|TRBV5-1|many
CASSPGQGRSKLFF
TGCGCCAGCAGTCCGGGACAGGGACGTAGTAAACTGTTTTTT
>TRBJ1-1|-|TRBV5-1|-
CASSWVRAADEALF
TGCGCCAGCAGCTGGGTAAGGGCCGCGGATGAAGCTCTCTTT
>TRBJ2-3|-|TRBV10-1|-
CASSEFGGMGDTQYF
TGCGCCAGCAGTGAGTTCGGCGGGATGGGAGATACGCAGTATTTT
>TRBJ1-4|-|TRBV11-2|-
CASSLPRGGEKLFF
TGTGCCAGCAGCCTCCCTCGGGGAGGTGAAAAACTGTTTTTT
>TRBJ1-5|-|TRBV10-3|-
CAISEGQDGNQPQHF
TGTGCCATCAGTGAAGGGCAAGACGGCAATCAGCCCCAGCATTTT
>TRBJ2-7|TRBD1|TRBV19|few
CASSTDRGSYEQYF
TGTGCCAGTAGTACGGACAGGGGCTCCTACGAGCAGTACTTC
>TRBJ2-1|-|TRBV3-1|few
CASSQDLANEQFF
TGTGCCAGCAGCCAAGACCTAGCAAATGAGCAGTTCTTC
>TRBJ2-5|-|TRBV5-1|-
CASTPQETQYF
TGCGCCAGCACTCCACAAGAGACCCAGTACTTC
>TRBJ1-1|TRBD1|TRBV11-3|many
CASSLGGTGGTEAFF
TGTGCCAGCAGCTTAGGAGGGACAGGGGGCACTGAAGCTTTCTTT
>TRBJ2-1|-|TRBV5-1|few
CASSLDPDSSYNEQFF
TGCGCCAGCAGCTTGGATCCGGATAGCTCCTACAATGAGCAGTTCTTC
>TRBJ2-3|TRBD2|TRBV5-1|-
CASSLEGSGISDTQYF
TGCGCCAGCAGCTTGGAAGGTAGCGGGATTTCAGATACGCAGTATTTT
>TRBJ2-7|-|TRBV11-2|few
CASSLGPGAGEQYF
TGTGCCAGCAGCTTAGGGCCGGGGGCAGGGGAGCAGTACTTC
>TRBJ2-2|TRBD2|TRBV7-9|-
CASSYRSGSMTTGELFF
TGTGCCAGCAGCTACCGTAGCGGGAGCATGACCACCGGGGAGCTGTTTTTT
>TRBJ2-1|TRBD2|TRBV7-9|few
CASSSPLAGGPDEQFF
TGTGCCAGCAGCTCCCCCCTAGCGGGAGGGCCCGATGAGCAGTTCTTC
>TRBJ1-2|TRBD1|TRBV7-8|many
CASSMDRDRGSGYTF
TGTGCCAGCAGCATGGACCGGGACAGGGGATCTGGCTACACCTTC
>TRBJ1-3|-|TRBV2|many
CASSGWRPGNTIYF
TGTGCCAGCAGTGGCTGGCGACCTGGAAACACCATATATTTT
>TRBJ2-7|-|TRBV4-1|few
CASSQVGGAGYEQYF
TGCGCCAGCAGCCAAGTGGGGGGCGCGGGTTACGAGCAGTACTTC
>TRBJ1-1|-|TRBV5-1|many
CASSLGPNLNTEAFF
TGCGCCAGCAGCTTGGGCCCTAACCTGAACACTGAAGCTTTCTTT
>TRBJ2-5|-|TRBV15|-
CATSRDPGAQETQYF
TGTGCCACCAGCAGAGACCCCGGGGCGCAAGAGACCCAGTACTTC
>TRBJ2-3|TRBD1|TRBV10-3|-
CAISTQGAPDTQYF
TGTGCCATCAGTACCCAGGGGGCCCCAGATACGCAGTATTTT
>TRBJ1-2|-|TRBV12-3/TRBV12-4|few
CASTPRRLLGNYGYTF
TGTGCCAGCACTCCCCGGCGGTTACTGGGTAACTATGGCTACACCTTC
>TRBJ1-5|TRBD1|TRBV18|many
CVSSLQGHQPQHF
TGTGTCAGCTCCTTACAGGGGCATCAGCCCCAGCATTTT
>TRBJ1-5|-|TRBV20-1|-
CSARDERRAGQPQHF
TGCAGTGCTAGAGATGAGAGGAGGGCGGGACAGCCCCAGCATTTT